The T cell receptor (beta chain) described here comes from a study of OX40 agonist ivuxolimab in advanced cancers. Measured with immunoSEQ multiplex PCR; TCRdb has only the in-frame clones, and not every one. The top ten clones hold 0.15% to 0.2% of a sample with some 97,000 clones, around 91% of them seen once. V lost 0 bases, J lost 8 bases, and 17 bases lay in between. This CDR3 region has 16 residues. Autoimmune disease history or systemic immunosuppression was exclusionary. The chain recombines TRBV6-7 with TRBJ2-4; D call uncertain. TRBV6-7 is labeled an ORF, and its function is uncertain. Specimen: CD4+ or CD8+ T cells sorted from blood, collected in a trial of the OX40 agonist ivuxolimab. The clonotype originates from an adult with an advanced solid tumor such as melanoma, head and neck, liver or kidney cancer. This CDR3 reads CASSYSKSGLTDIQYF. The CDR3 coding sequence is TGTGCCAGCAGTTACTCGAAGTCCGGGTTGACGGACATTCAGTACTTC.